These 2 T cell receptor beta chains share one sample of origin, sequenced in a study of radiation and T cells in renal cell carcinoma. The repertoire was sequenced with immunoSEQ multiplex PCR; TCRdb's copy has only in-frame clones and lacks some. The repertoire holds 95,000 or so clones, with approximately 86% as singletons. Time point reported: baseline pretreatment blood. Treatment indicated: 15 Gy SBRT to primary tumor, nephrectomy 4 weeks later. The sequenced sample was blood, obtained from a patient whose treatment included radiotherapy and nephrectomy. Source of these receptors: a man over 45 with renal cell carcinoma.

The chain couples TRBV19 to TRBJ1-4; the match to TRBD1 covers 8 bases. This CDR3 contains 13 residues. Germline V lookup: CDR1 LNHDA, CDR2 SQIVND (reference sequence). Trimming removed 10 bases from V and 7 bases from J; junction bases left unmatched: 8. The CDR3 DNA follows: TGTGCCACGACGGACAGGGATCTTGAAAAACTGTTTTTT. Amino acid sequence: CATTDRDLEKLFF.

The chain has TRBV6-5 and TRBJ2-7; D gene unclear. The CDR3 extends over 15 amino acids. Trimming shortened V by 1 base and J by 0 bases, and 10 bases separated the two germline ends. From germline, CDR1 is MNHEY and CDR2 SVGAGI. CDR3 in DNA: TGTGCCAGCAGTTACTTAGACTCAAGCTCCTACGAGCAGTACTTC. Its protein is CASSYLDSSSYEQYF.